The 27 T cell receptor beta chains below were found in one sample sequenced in a study of brain T cells in children with intractable seizures. TCRdb's table, derived via immunoSEQ multiplex PCR, lists solely in-frame clones and lacks some. Among under 400,000 clones, over 85% were seen once, and the ten largest hold about 5.8%. Documented time point: blood from clinic visit 5 months post-surgery; TSC patient then seizure free. The sequencing used peripheral blood, collected approximately 5 months after surgery. The receptors shown here come from a boy under two years old with tuberous sclerosis and intractable seizures.

CDR3 bases: TGCAGTGCCCGATCCGGTCGTAGGGAGCAGTACTTC. It translates to CSARSGRREQYF. The chain couples TRBV29-1 to TRBJ2-7; no clear D gene. CDR1 and CDR2 (germline): SQVTM, ANQGSEA. The CDR3 is 12 residues long.

The J gene is TRBJ1-1, the V gene TRBV2; D is unclear. The CDR3 length is 13 residues. Per germline, CDR1 SNHLY and CDR2 FYNNEI. Trimming cost V 4 bases and J 2 bases, with 8 bases left between them. CDR3 DNA sequence: TGTGCCAGCAGTGTCGGTATCAACACTGAAGCTTTCTTT. The encoded protein is CASSVGINTEAFF.

The chain employs TRBV7-3 and TRBJ2-5; TRBD2 aligns across 8 bases. The V and J ends lost 8 bases and 2 bases, in that order; junction bases with no gene match: 19. The germline gives CDR1 SGHTA, CDR2 FQGTGA. The CDR3 contains 18 residues. Written as DNA, the CDR3 is TGTGCCAGCCCCCCCAACGGAGGGCTAGCGGGCGATCAAGAGACCCAGTACTTC. It is translated as CASPPNGGLAGDQETQYF.

CDR3 coding DNA: TGTGCCAGCAGTGTTCAAGCCGACGATAGGACTAGCGGGACCTACGAGCAGTACTTC. It yields the protein CASSVQADDRTSGTYEQYF. V gene TRBV2 combines with J gene TRBJ2-7; the match to TRBD2 covers 12 bases. The ends lost 4 bases at V and 2 bases at J; junction bases unmatched: 15. The CDR3 consists of 19 residues. Germline CDR1 reads SNHLY; CDR2 reads FYNNEI. Supplemented by reference TRBV2 and TRBJ2-7, the full variable domain reads EPEVTQTPSHQVTQMGQEVILRCVPISNHLYFYWYRQILGQKVEFLVSFYNNEISEKSEIFDDQFSVERPDGSNFTLKIRSTKLEDSAMYFCASSVQADDRTSGTYEQYFGPGTRLTVT.

This chain uses TRBV30 with TRBJ1-3; unclear D gene. V lost 0 bases and J 4 bases, leaving 7 bases between the germline ends. CDR3 length: 13 residues. Germline lookup yields CDR1 GTSNPN and CDR2 SVGIG (reference sequence). CDR3 in amino acids: CAWSVPRGNTIYF. CDR3 bases: TGTGCCTGGAGTGTACCCAGGGGAAACACCATATATTTT.

The count of this clone is one. The CDR3 is CASSYSAGDYEQYF. The CDR3 DNA reads as TGTGCCAGCAGTTACTCGGCCGGTGATTACGAGCAGTACTTC. The rearrangement links TRBV6-5 to TRBJ2-7, with unresolved D. Trimming took off 0 bases at V and 4 bases at J, with 10 bases between the two ends. Germline V lookup: CDR1 MNHEY, CDR2 SVGAGI. This CDR3 is 14 amino acids long.

The rearrangement uses TRBV3-1 (or the pseudogene TRBV3-2) and TRBJ2-1, with D possibly TRBD2 on 5 matching bases. Germline V gene lookup returns CDR1 LGHDT and CDR2 YNNKEL (reference sequence). The CDR3 is made up of 13 amino acids. V shed 4 bases and J shed 9 bases, with 13 bases lying between them. Here the CDR3 reads CASSPTRDREQFF. The CDR3, as DNA: TGTGCCAGCAGCCCTACACGGGATCGTGAGCAGTTCTTC.

The V gene is TRBV5-1, the J gene TRBJ1-1; D is unresolved. Trimming left V 2 bases short and J 1 base short, with 9 bases between. Per germline, CDR1 SGHRS and CDR2 YFSETQ. The CDR3 covers 14 residues. The CDR3 coding sequence is TGCGCCAGCAGCTTCCCGGGCCCGAACACTGAAGCTTTCTTT. Encoded protein: CASSFPGPNTEAFF.

V gene TRBV5-8 combines with J gene TRBJ2-1, with a weak D call TRBD2 (6 bases). V was pared by 0 bases and J by 0 bases, with 7 bases between. The germline gives CDR1 SGHTS, CDR2 YDEGEE. This CDR3 comprises 15 residues. CDR3 DNA sequence: TGTGCCAGCAGCTTGGTAGCGGCCTCCTACAATGAGCAGTTCTTC. Translated, it gives CASSLVAASYNEQFF.

This clone was recorded once. The chain carries TRBV29-1 and TRBJ1-2, with TRBD1 identical over 11 bases. CDR1 SQVTM and CDR2 ANQGSEA come from the germline V gene. CDR3 length: 14 amino acids. Unmatched junction bases numbered 7, after V lost 3 bases and J lost 7 bases. This chain's CDR3 is CSVDRGQGAGGYTF. The CDR3 nucleotides read TGCAGCGTTGACCGAGGACAGGGGGCTGGTGGCTACACCTTC.

As concerns this clone: A junction boundary mismatches the germline segment, possibly from a read error. The V call is TRBV6-5, the J call TRBJ1-1; a possible D gene is TRBD1 (5 bases). Per germline, CDR1 MNHEY and CDR2 SVGAGI. CDR3 length: 12 amino acids. In nucleotides, the CDR3 is TGTGCCAGCAGTTACGGGTCGACAGCGCCTCAATTT. It encodes CASSYGSTAPQF.

The gene calls are TRBV5-1 and TRBJ1-1; 7 bases fit TRBD1. Germline CDR1 and CDR2: SGHRS and YFSETQ. The CDR3 has 18 amino acids. The J segment lost 1 base and the V segment lost 0 bases, leaving 12 bases of the junction unmatched. This CDR3 is CASSLVGSHDRENTEAFF. As DNA, the CDR3 is TGCGCCAGCAGCTTGGTTGGTTCCCATGACAGGGAGAACACTGAAGCTTTCTTT. The variable domain in full, with the rest retrieved from reference TRBV5-1 and TRBJ1-1, is KAGVTQTPRYLIKTRGQQVTLSCSPISGHRSVSWYQQTPGQGLQFLFEYFSETQRNKGNFPGRFSGRQFSNSRSEMNVSTLELGDSALYLCASSLVGSHDRENTEAFFGQGTRLTVV.

This sequence joins TRBV4-1 and TRBJ2-4; 10 bases fit TRBD2. The CDR3 is made up of 14 amino acids. The germline V gene encodes CDR1 MGHRA and CDR2 YSYEKL. V gave up 3 bases and J gave up 6 bases; unmatched junction bases: 2. CDR3 in amino acids: CASSHSGGGNIQYF. CDR3 DNA sequence: TGCGCCAGCAGCCACAGCGGGGGGGGAAACATTCAGTACTTC.

CDR3 sequence (DNA): TGTGCCAGCACCCTTAACAGGGTCGAGCAGTACTTC. Translated, it gives CASTLNRVEQYF. This sequence joins TRBV12-3 or TRBV12-4 and TRBJ2-7; tentative D call: TRBD1 (6 bases). Trimming removed 7 bases from V and 6 bases from J, with 13 bases in between. The length of the CDR3 is 12 residues.

V and J are TRBV5-1 and TRBJ2-1; TRBD2 is a possible D gene (5 bases). This CDR3 spans 13 amino acids. Germline-derived CDR1 and CDR2 are SGHRS and YFSETQ. With 4 bases removed from V and 2 bases from J, the gap between germline ends came to 7 bases. CDR3 sequence reads: CASSGSPYNEQFF. CDR3 sequence (DNA): TGCGCCAGCAGCGGGAGCCCCTACAATGAGCAGTTCTTC. Supplemented by reference TRBV5-1 and TRBJ2-1, the full variable domain reads KAGVTQTPRYLIKTRGQQVTLSCSPISGHRSVSWYQQTPGQGLQFLFEYFSETQRNKGNFPGRFSGRQFSNSRSEMNVSTLELGDSALYLCASSGSPYNEQFFGPGTRLTVL.

This clone was picked up one time. V is TRBV10-2 and J is TRBJ2-7; a weak D match, TRBD2 (6 bases). This CDR3 is 15 amino acids long. Germline V gene sequence: CDR1 WSHSY, CDR2 SAAADI. V lost 6 bases and J lost 3, with 18 bases in between. The CDR3 DNA is TGCGCCAGCAGACCGAGAGCGGGCAGCTTCTACGAGCAGTACTTC. This translates into CASRPRAGSFYEQYF.

The V gene is TRBV7-9, the J gene TRBJ1-1; D is ambiguous. The CDR3 totals 14 residues. Germline values: CDR1 SEHNR, CDR2 FQNEAQ (reference sequence). V was clipped by 2 bases and J by 5 bases, with 12 bases between them. CDR3 coding DNA: TGTGCCAGCAGCTTATTTGGGTCTGGGACTGAAGCTTTCTTT. Protein sequence: CASSLFGSGTEAFF.

The chain employs TRBV4-1 and TRBJ2-3, with TRBD2 identical over 8 bases. V was pared by 2 bases and J by 1 base, with 8 bases of the junction left unmatched. There are 17 residues in the CDR3. Looked up from germline, CDR1 is MGHRA and CDR2 is YSYEKL. The CDR3 DNA sequence: TGCGCCAGCAGCCAATTTGGGCTTAGCGGGGGCACAGATACGCAGTATTTT. Protein: CASSQFGLSGGTDTQYF.

This chain links TRBV6-5 with TRBJ2-4, with a possible D match to TRBD1 (5 bases). CDR3 length: 15 amino acids. Germline values: CDR1 MNHEY, CDR2 SVGAGI. V was clipped by 5 bases and J by 4 bases, with 15 bases between them. The CDR3 spells CASSHPRQKKNIQYF. The CDR3 bases are TGTGCCAGCAGTCATCCTCGACAGAAAAAAAACATTCAGTACTTC.

This chain uses TRBV6-5 with TRBJ1-2; TRBD1 aligns across 8 bases. J lost 0 bases, V lost 6 bases, and 6 bases had no gene match. CDR1 and CDR2 (germline): MNHEY, SVGAGI. The CDR3 length is 15 residues. CDR3 protein: CASRTGGTANYGYTF. The DNA for the CDR3 is TGTGCCAGCAGAACAGGGGGTACAGCTAACTATGGCTACACCTTC.

The chain combines TRBV30 with TRBJ1-1; possible D gene TRBD1, 6 bases. In germline, CDR1 is GTSNPN, CDR2 SVGIG (reference sequence). The V end was cut by 4 bases, the J end by 4 bases, with 16 bases between. The length of the CDR3 is 14 residues. In DNA form, the CDR3 reads TGTGCCTGGACCCAGGAAACAGGGACCACTGAAGCTTTCTTT. It is translated as CAWTQETGTTEAFF.

This clone was picked up one time. The chain recombines TRBV10-3 with TRBJ2-5, with D possibly being TRBD2 (5 bases). V shed 5 bases and J shed 4 bases, with 11 bases lying between them. Germline assignment: CDR1 ENHRY and CDR2 SYGVKD. The CDR3 totals 13 residues. In DNA, the CDR3 is TGTGCCATCAGTCAAGTGGGGAGAGAGACCCAGTACTTC. Its protein product is CAISQVGRETQYF.

This clone was seen more than once but under ten times. The chain is built from TRBV5-6 and TRBJ1-1; D possibly corresponds to TRBD1 (5 bases). There are 13 residues in the CDR3. V was clipped by 5 bases and J by 4 bases, with 12 bases between them. Germline CDR1 and CDR2: SGHDT and YYEEEE. The CDR3 reads CASRPIRGTEAFF. DNA of the CDR3: TGTGCCAGCAGACCCATAAGGGGCACTGAAGCTTTCTTT.

The V and J genes are TRBV7-8 and TRBJ2-5, with D possibly TRBD2 on 7 matching bases. Trimming left V 1 base short and J 2 bases short, with 20 bases between. Germline CDR1 SGHVS, CDR2 FQNEAQ. The CDR3 totals 18 residues. The CDR3 DNA is TGTGCCAGCAGCTTAGGCCCCCTTGCGGGGGCCGATCAAGAGACCCAGTACTTC. This codes for CASSLGPLAGADQETQYF.

The rearrangement uses TRBV19 and TRBJ2-2; TRBD2 might be the D (5 bases). The germline V gene encodes CDR1 LNHDA and CDR2 SQIVND (reference sequence). The CDR3 totals 16 residues. V was pared by 4 bases and J by 0 bases, with 12 bases between. CDR3 protein: CASSTPRVANTGELFF. The CDR3 DNA sequence: TGTGCCAGTAGTACCCCGAGGGTGGCGAACACCGGGGAGCTGTTTTTT.

The V call is TRBV10-1, the J call TRBJ2-2; 10 bases agree with TRBD1. CDR3 length: 16 amino acids. Trimming cost V 4 bases and J 0 bases; bases outside gene matches: 2. CDR1 and CDR2 from the germline V gene are WNHNN and SYGVQD (reference sequence). The chain's CDR3 is CASSGQGAPNTGELFF. In nucleotides, the CDR3 is TGCGCCAGCAGTGGACAGGGGGCACCGAACACCGGGGAGCTGTTTTTT.

The chain is built from TRBV7-8 and TRBJ2-1; D remains unclear. V was shortened by 2 bases and J by 4 bases, with 12 bases between the two germline ends. CDR3 length: 15 amino acids. Looked up from germline, CDR1 is SGHVS and CDR2 is FQNEAQ. In DNA, the CDR3 is TGTGCCAGCAGCTTATTTGAGTTCGGATACAATGAGCAGTTCTTC. As protein: CASSLFEFGYNEQFF. Looking up the rest from reference TRBV7-8 and TRBJ2-1 gives the full variable domain: GAGVSQSPRYKVAKRGQDVALRCDPISGHVSLFWYQQALGQGPEFLTYFQNEAQLDKSGLPSDRFFAERPEGSVSTLKIQRTQQEDSAVYLCASSLFEFGYNEQFFGPGTRLTVL.